The 20 T cell receptor beta chains reported below all come from one sample, sequenced in a study of blood T cell repertoires in COVID-19. Libraries were prepared by immunoSEQ multiplex PCR; TCRdb keeps only in-frame clonotypes and omits some of them. The data contain about 400,000 clones, around 87% of them singletons. The sample consisted of peripheral blood. These receptors originate from a human donor in a cohort sampled during active COVID-19.

The J gene is TRBJ2-2, the V gene TRBV12-5; 16 bases fit TRBD2. After removal of 5 bases from V and 2 bases from J, the junction contained 5 bases not matched to a gene. The CDR3 totals 18 residues. Per the germline V gene, CDR1 is LGHNT and CDR2 is FRNRAP. Here the CDR3 reads CASGPGLAGGPNTGELFF. DNA for the CDR3: TGTGCTAGTGGTCCGGGACTAGCGGGGGGGCCAAACACCGGGGAGCTGTTTTTT.

The chain employs TRBV28 and TRBJ2-2; no clear D. This CDR3 has 14 amino acids. Trimming left V 5 bases short and J 4 bases short, with 11 bases between. The V gene's germline CDR1 is MDHEN and CDR2 SYDVKM. CDR3 residues: CASSAPVATGELFF. The CDR3 region has the DNA TGTGCCAGCAGTGCCCCTGTAGCCACCGGGGAGCTGTTTTTT.

The chain uses TRBV28 and TRBJ1-4; 9 nucleotides align to TRBD1. The CDR3 is 16 residues long. Germline V gene sequence: CDR1 MDHEN, CDR2 SYDVKM. The V segment lost 3 bases and the J segment 5 bases; nucleotides outside the gene matches: 7. CDR3 protein: CASSLPQTGGNEKLFF. The CDR3 nucleotides are TGTGCCAGCAGTTTGCCCCAGACAGGGGGAAATGAAAAACTGTTTTTT.

V usage is TRBV2 and J usage is TRBJ1-1; TRBD1 agrees at 8 bases. There are 16 residues in the CDR3. V gave up 1 base and J gave up 8 bases; unmatched junction bases: 12. Germline CDR1 is SNHLY and CDR2 is FYNNEI. CDR3 sequence: CASSEGTGPQYQEAFF. CDR3 bases: TGTGCCAGCAGTGAAGGGACAGGGCCCCAGTATCAAGAAGCTTTCTTT.

J is TRBJ2-7 and V is TRBV5-6, with D unresolved. The CDR3 has 11 amino acids. CDR1 SGHDT and CDR2 YYEEEE come from the germline V gene. The ends were cut back, 2 bases at V and 4 bases at J, with 4 bases in the middle. The chain's CDR3 is CASSLRYEQYF. Here the CDR3 DNA reads TGTGCCAGCAGCTTACGGTACGAGCAGTACTTC.

The chain is built from TRBV19 and TRBJ2-5, with 9 bases that match TRBD1. CDR1 and CDR2 from the germline V gene are LNHDA and SQIVND (reference sequence). The CDR3 contains 16 residues. The junction had 11 bases not matched to a gene; V was cut back by 5 bases and J by 4 bases. CDR3 protein: CASSPQSTGGGETQYF. For the CDR3, the DNA is TGTGCCAGTAGTCCCCAAAGTACAGGGGGCGGAGAGACCCAGTACTTC.

In DNA form, the CDR3 reads TGCGCCAGCAGCTCCGGACTTGCGGCGGATACGCAGTATTTT. Protein sequence: CASSSGLAADTQYF. The genes are TRBV5-1 and TRBJ2-3; D is possibly TRBD2 (5 bases). The CDR3 is made up of 14 amino acids. Trimming pared 3 bases from V and 6 bases from J, leaving 14 bases between. Looked up from germline, CDR1 is SGHRS and CDR2 is YFSETQ.

The chain employs TRBV6-1 and TRBJ2-2; 9 bases line up with TRBD2. Germline CDR1 and CDR2: MNHNS and SASEGT. V shed 4 bases, J shed 4 bases, and the junction held 10 bases outside the gene matches. The CDR3 spans 17 residues. DNA for the CDR3: TGTGCCAGCAGTGCCCCCACCCCTAGCGGGACCACCGGGGAGCTGTTTTTT. Its protein is CASSAPTPSGTTGELFF.

The chain has TRBV6-5 and TRBJ1-2; no clear D. The CDR3 contains 14 residues. CDR1 and CDR2 from the germline V gene are MNHEY and SVGAGI. The V end was cut by 5 bases, the J end by 3 bases, with 13 bases between. In DNA, the CDR3 is TGTGCCAGCAGTCGTTCGCGGGGAGACTATGGCTACACCTTC. Translation gives CASSRSRGDYGYTF.

The CDR3 reads CAISQQGQGVNEQYF. The CDR3 region has the DNA TGTGCCATCAGCCAGCAAGGACAGGGGGTTAACGAGCAGTACTTC. J is TRBJ2-7 and V is TRBV10-3; 10 bases map to TRBD1. CDR1 and CDR2 (germline): ENHRY, SYGVKD. The CDR3 length is 15 residues. The V and J ends lost 6 bases and 5 bases, in that order; junction bases with no gene match: 10.

J is TRBJ1-2 and V is TRBV10-3, with D perhaps TRBD1 (6 bases). The CDR3 contains 14 residues. CDR1 and CDR2 (germline): ENHRY, SYGVKD. V lost 8 bases, J lost 1 base, and 14 bases lay in between. The CDR3 loop is CAIGVTGFNYGYTF. The DNA for the CDR3 is TGTGCCATCGGGGTTACAGGGTTTAACTATGGCTACACCTTC.

This chain joins TRBV25-1 and TRBJ2-1, with D uncertain. The germline V and J ends were trimmed by 1 base and 10 bases, with 14 bases remaining between them. Germline CDR1 MGHDK, CDR2 SYGVNS. The CDR3 length is 14 residues. The CDR3 here is CASSEFGDSREQFF. DNA for the CDR3: TGTGCCAGCAGTGAATTTGGAGATTCTAGAGAGCAGTTCTTC.

This chain links TRBV7-9 with TRBJ1-2; 10 nucleotides line up with TRBD1. The CDR3 is made up of 12 amino acids. Per the germline V gene, CDR1 is SEHNR and CDR2 is FQNEAQ (reference sequence). Unmatched junction bases numbered 1, after V lost 5 bases and J lost 7 bases. The DNA of the CDR3 is TGTGCCAGCAGCGGGACAGGGGCTGGCTACACCTTC. This encodes CASSGTGAGYTF. The variable domain in full, completed from reference TRBV7-9 and TRBJ1-2, reads DTGVSQNPRHKITKRGQNVTFRCDPISEHNRLYWYRQTLGQGPEFLTYFQNEAQLEKSRLLSDRFSAERPKGSFSTLEIQRTEQGDSAMYLCASSGTGAGYTFGSGTRLTVV.

This chain joins TRBV19 and TRBJ2-1; 14 positions agree with TRBD2. CDR3 length: 19 amino acids. Germline-derived CDR1 and CDR2 are LNHDA and SQIVND (reference sequence). V trimming: 2 bases; J trimming: 9 bases; junction bases outside the gene matches: 15. The CDR3 spells CASSIIGTGGTSGRGEQFF. The DNA for the CDR3 is TGTGCCAGTAGTATAATTGGGACAGGAGGGACTAGCGGGAGAGGTGAGCAGTTCTTC.

The rearrangement links TRBV9 to TRBJ1-5, with no clear D. The germline V gene encodes CDR1 SGDLS and CDR2 YYNGEE. V shed 0 bases and J shed 6 bases, with 10 bases lying between them. The CDR3 extends over 14 amino acids. DNA of the CDR3: TGTGCCAGCAGCGTAGCTTCGGGGAGTCAGCCCCAGCATTTT. Its protein product is CASSVASGSQPQHF. Together with reference TRBV9 and TRBJ1-5, the CDR3 gives the full variable domain: DSGVTQTPKHLITATGQRVTLRCSPRSGDLSVYWYQQSLDQGLQFLIQYYNGEERAKGNILERFSAQQFPDLHSELNLSSLELGDSALYFCASSVASGSQPQHFGDGTRLSIL.

The J gene is TRBJ2-2, the V gene TRBV29-1, with 12 bases fitting TRBD1. The CDR3 is 14 residues long. Germline CDR1 SQVTM, CDR2 ANQGSEA. V lost 5 bases and J lost 7; bases outside the gene matches: 5. Here the CDR3 DNA reads TGCAGCGTTCCCGGGACAGGGGGCTTCGGGGAGCTGTTTTTT. It specifies CSVPGTGGFGELFF.

V is TRBV10-1 and J is TRBJ2-7; 8 bases agree with TRBD2. J gave up 2 bases and V 5 bases, and 8 bases lay outside the gene matches. This CDR3 spans 15 amino acids. The germline V gene has CDR1 WNHNN and CDR2 SYGVQD (reference sequence). CDR3 region: CASSPGLEAPYEQYF. The CDR3 DNA reads as TGCGCCAGCAGTCCGGGACTAGAGGCGCCCTACGAGCAGTACTTC.

The V and J genes are TRBV3-1 (or the pseudogene TRBV3-2) and TRBJ2-5; TRBD2 matches at 8 bases. Germline V gene sequence: CDR1 LGHDT, CDR2 YNNKEL (reference sequence). V shed 4 bases and J 5 bases; nucleotides not matched to a gene: 9. The CDR3 is 15 residues long. As DNA, the CDR3 is TGTGCCAGCAGCCGAGTACGGGAGGGTGGGGAGACCCAGTACTTC. Encoded protein: CASSRVREGGETQYF.

This rearrangement joins TRBV30 to TRBJ2-2; a possible D gene is TRBD1 (6 bases). CDR3 length: 15 amino acids. Germline-derived CDR1 and CDR2 are GTSNPN and SVGIG (reference sequence). V was shortened by 3 bases and J by 7 bases, with 18 bases between the two germline ends. CDR3 sequence: CAWSLGAGDHGELFF. CDR3 coding DNA: TGTGCCTGGAGCCTGGGCGCAGGGGATCACGGGGAGCTGTTTTTT.

V gene TRBV19 combines with J gene TRBJ1-6; a weak D match, TRBD1 (6 bases). The germline gives CDR1 LNHDA, CDR2 SQIVND (reference sequence). The V end lost 7 bases, the J end lost 2 bases, and 9 bases lay between the germline ends. The CDR3 runs to 14 residues. The CDR3 loop is CASTPGAYNSPLHF. CDR3 nucleotide sequence: TGTGCCAGTACCCCAGGGGCCTATAATTCACCCCTCCACTTT.